The entry that follows covers one TCR beta chain sequence. Its antigen is unidentified. The data belong to a study of shared clonotypes between healthy human individuals. Study context: Plates per donor: three CD4 naive, three CD4 memory, two CD8 naive, one CD8 memory.

Study results and caveats: The study's rarefaction showed incomplete sorted-subset sequencing despite large depth. Relative to their counterparts shared across all four donors, non-shared clonotypes exhibited diminished generation probabilities. Blood was the only sampled material, and tissue repertoires likely differ.

Generated by immunoSEQ multiplex PCR, the TCRdb table keeps only in-frame clones and is missing some. The data show 2 million to 2.5 million clones, about 90% seen once. The TCR sequence derives from a man aged 18-30 years in good health. Some clones in this sample may be carry-over from other donors' samples. Sequencing was performed on naive CD4+ T cells from PBMCs. Sample subset: CD45RA+ positively selected.

Here the CDR3 DNA reads TGCGCCAGCAGTGAGTCGAAGGTCGCTTTCTTT. It codes for CASSESKVAFF. The chain joins TRBV10-2 to TRBJ1-1, with D uncertain. The V end was cut by 0 bases, the J end by 11 bases, with 7 bases between. This CDR3 is 11 amino acids long. Germline-derived CDR1 and CDR2 are WSHSY and SAAADI.